This record looks at one T cell receptor beta chain sequence and its context. The antigen is not known. Library preparation for TCR beta used quantitative 5'-RACE with molecular barcodes. TCRdb redid the calling of the 5' RACE reads with MiXCR, one entry per CDR3 protein. The sample contains approximately 440,000 distinct CDR3 sequences, 15% to 20% of which appear only once. The sample belongs to a study of CD8 T cells in ankylosing spondylitis. General study results and limits: Prior literature has documented some motif variants in synovial fluid and blood from reactive arthritis. Reportedly, matched ankylosing spondylitis synovial fluid was significantly enriched for disease-linked clones. In ankylosing spondylitis blood, a motif of roughly eight highly homologous TCR beta variants appeared characteristic. In peripheral blood, disease-linked CD8+ clones occurred at relatively low frequencies.

Trimming took 3 bases from V and 4 from J, leaving 9 bases between them. This CDR3 is 13 amino acids long. Germline CDR1 is SEHNR and CDR2 is FQNEAQ (reference sequence). Specimen: blood, either unsorted or a sorted T cell fraction (not recorded which). The V gene is TRBV7-9, the J gene TRBJ1-2, with D tentatively TRBD1 (5 bases). The origin of this receptor is a male donor with ankylosing spondylitis. The CDR3 nucleotides are TGTGCCAGCAGCTTGCAGGGAGGCTATGGCTACACCTTC. Its protein is CASSLQGGYGYTF. Full variable domain (rest looked up from reference TRBV7-9 and TRBJ1-2): DTGVSQNPRHKITKRGQNVTFRCDPISEHNRLYWYRQTLGQGPEFLTYFQNEAQLEKSRLLSDRFSAERPKGSFSTLEIQRTEQGDSAMYLCASSLQGGYGYTFGSGTRLTVV.